This T cell receptor beta chain stems from a study of cytomegalovirus exposure and HLA in healthy donors. This CDR3 is 15 amino acids long. Per germline, CDR1 MDHEN and CDR2 SYDVKM. With 3 bases clipped from V and 2 bases from J, the junction kept 3 bases outside the gene matches. Only in-frame clones appear in the TCRdb table, and some are missing; sequencing was by immunoSEQ multiplex PCR. Of 200,000 or so clones detected, about 80% appear once; the ten largest clones hold more than 6.5%. The sample taken for sequencing was PBMCs. This clonotype was sampled from a man aged 18-30 years in good health and CMV-seropositive. The chain employs TRBV28 and TRBJ2-7; TRBD2 agrees at 11 bases. The DNA for the CDR3 is TGTGCCAGCAGTTTCGGGACTAGCGGAACCTACGAGCAGTACTTC. Translation gives CASSFGTSGTYEQYF.